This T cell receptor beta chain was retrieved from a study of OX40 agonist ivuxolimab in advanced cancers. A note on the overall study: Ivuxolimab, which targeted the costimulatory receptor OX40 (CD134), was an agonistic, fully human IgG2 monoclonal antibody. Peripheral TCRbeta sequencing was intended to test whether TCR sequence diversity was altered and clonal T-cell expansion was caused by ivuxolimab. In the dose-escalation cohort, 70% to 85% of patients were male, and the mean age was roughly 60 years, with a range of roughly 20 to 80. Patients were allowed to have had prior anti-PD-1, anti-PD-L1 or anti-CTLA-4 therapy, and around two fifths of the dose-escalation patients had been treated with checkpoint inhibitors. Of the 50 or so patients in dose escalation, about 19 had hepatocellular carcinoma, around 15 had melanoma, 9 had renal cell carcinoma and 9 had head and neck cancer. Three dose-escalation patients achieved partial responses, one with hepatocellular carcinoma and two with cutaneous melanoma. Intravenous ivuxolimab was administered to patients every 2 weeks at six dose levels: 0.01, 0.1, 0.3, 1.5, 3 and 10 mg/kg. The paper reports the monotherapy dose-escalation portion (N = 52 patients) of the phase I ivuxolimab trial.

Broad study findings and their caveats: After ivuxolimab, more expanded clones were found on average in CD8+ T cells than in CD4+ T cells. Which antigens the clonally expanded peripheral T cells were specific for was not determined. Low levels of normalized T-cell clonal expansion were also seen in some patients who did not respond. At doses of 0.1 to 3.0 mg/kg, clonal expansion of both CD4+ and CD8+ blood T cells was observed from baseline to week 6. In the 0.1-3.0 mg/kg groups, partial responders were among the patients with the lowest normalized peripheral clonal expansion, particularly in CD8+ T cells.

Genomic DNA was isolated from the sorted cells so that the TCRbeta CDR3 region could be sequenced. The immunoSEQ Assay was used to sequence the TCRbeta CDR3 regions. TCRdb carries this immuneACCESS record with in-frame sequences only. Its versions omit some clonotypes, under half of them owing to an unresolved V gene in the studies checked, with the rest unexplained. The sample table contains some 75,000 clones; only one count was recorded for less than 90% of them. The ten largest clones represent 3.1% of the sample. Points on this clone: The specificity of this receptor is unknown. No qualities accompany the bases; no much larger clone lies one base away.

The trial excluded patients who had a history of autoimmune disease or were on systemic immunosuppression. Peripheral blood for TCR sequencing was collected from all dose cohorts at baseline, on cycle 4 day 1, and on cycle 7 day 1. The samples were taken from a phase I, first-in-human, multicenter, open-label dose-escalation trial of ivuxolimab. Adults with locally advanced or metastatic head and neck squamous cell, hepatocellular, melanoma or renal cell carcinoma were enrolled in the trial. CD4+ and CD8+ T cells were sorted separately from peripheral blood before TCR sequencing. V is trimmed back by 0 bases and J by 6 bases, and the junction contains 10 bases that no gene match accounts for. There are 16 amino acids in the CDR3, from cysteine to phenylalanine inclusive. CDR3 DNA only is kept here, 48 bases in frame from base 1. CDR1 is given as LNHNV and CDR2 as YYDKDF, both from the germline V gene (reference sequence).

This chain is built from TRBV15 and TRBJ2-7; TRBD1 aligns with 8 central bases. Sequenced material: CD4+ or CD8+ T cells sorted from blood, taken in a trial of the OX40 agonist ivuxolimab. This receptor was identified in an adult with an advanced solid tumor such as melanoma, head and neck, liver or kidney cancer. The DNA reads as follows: TGTGCCACCAGCAGAGATCGCGAGACAGGGGAACTCGAGCAGTACTTC. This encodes CATSRDRETGELEQYF. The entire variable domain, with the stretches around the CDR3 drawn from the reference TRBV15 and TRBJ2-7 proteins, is DAMVIQNPRYQVTQFGKPVTLSCSQTLNHNVMYWYQQKSSQAPKLLFHYYDKDFNNEADTPDNFQSRRPNTSFCFLDIRSPGLGDTAMYLCATSRDRETGELEQYFGPGTRLTVT.